Only a few counts were recorded for the clone carrying this T cell receptor beta chain. Its antigen is as yet unknown. CDR3 length equals 18 residues. The germline CDR1 and CDR2 sequences are SGHKS and YYEKEE (reference sequence). V trimming: 1 base; J trimming: 3 bases; junction bases outside the gene matches: 13. This sample was taken from a study of T-cell memory formation after mild COVID-19. Study details: Among the donors, TCR clusters were largely specific to each donor.

TCRdb fed the 5' RACE reads into MiXCR, producing one record per CDR3 protein. The sample includes 400,000 to 500,000 distinct CDR3 sequences, approximately 19% of them seen just once. General study points: Mainly in CM and EM were contracting CD4+ clones; CD8+ were in EMRA. The appearance of some responding clones in pre-infection memory suggested that cross-reactive memory joined.

This TCR was sampled from a man younger than 35 who had mild COVID-19 (a few samples of this study predate the infection). Cell type and time point are not known. Sequenced material: PBMCs or a T cell subset sorted from them (not recorded which). This chain uses TRBV5-5 with TRBJ1-2; TRBD1 agrees at 9 bases. The CDR3 here is CASSLPGSGTGLDYGYTF. Here the CDR3 DNA reads TGTGCCAGCAGCTTGCCAGGGTCCGGGACAGGGCTTGACTATGGCTACACCTTC.